The entry below describes one T cell receptor beta chain. The data belong to a study of blood T cell repertoires in COVID-19. Study as a whole: Donors in the United States, Italy and Spain gave samples during acute or convalescent COVID-19. From T cells, B-cell-depleted T cells, or PBMCs came the material, which was cDNA or gDNA.

J lost 5 bases, V lost 5 bases, and 5 bases had no gene match. Looked up from germline, CDR1 is LNHDA and CDR2 is SQIVND (reference sequence). This CDR3 has 15 amino acids. Per the original methods: Nucleated cell number was recorded as an estimate derived from reference gene primer amplification. Sequencing used immunoSEQ multiplex PCR; TCRdb keeps in-frame clones, though not all of them. V and J calls and clone size are those listed in that table; D and trimming were worked out from the DNA. The sample holds some 50,000 clones, roughly nine tenths seen once. The V gene is TRBV19, the J gene TRBJ2-1; 11 positions match TRBD2. The receptor was derived from a middle-aged man with acute or convalescent COVID-19. Material: peripheral blood. The CDR3 here is CASSSGTSGDNEQFF. CDR3 in DNA: TGTGCCAGTAGTTCAGGGACTAGCGGTGACAATGAGCAGTTCTTC.